The 25 T cell receptor beta chains given below trace back to one sample, sequenced in a study of cytomegalovirus exposure and HLA in healthy donors. PCR involved 60 Vbeta and 13 Jbeta primers. This table comes from immunoSEQ multiplex PCR, and its TCRdb copy is limited to in-frame clones, with some not included. In the table there are about 82,000 clones, roughly 80% of which are singletons. Sequencing was performed on PBMCs. The receptors originated from a woman aged 45-59 years in good health and CMV-seropositive.

This rearrangement joins TRBV30 to TRBJ2-3; D unclear. The CDR3 is 12 amino acids. V was clipped by 4 bases and J by 3 bases, with 8 bases between them. From germline, CDR1 is GTSNPN and CDR2 SVGIG (reference sequence). CDR3 amino acids: CAWTPETDTQYF. The DNA for the CDR3 is TGTGCCTGGACCCCGGAGACAGATACGCAGTATTTT.

The V and J genes are TRBV7-8 and TRBJ1-5; D is uncertain. This CDR3 is 14 amino acids long. V was clipped by 1 base and J by 3 bases, with 7 bases between them. Germline values: CDR1 SGHVS, CDR2 FQNEAQ. The CDR3 here is CASSLGHANQPQHF. The DNA for the CDR3 is TGTGCCAGCAGCTTAGGACACGCCAATCAGCCCCAGCATTTT.

This clone has just one count. The chain employs TRBV18 and TRBJ2-2, with D perhaps matching TRBD2 (6 bases). V was cut by 1 base and J by 0 bases, with 9 bases left in between. Germline V gene data show CDR1 as KGHSH and CDR2 as LQKENI. CDR3 size: 16 residues. The CDR3 bases are TGTGCCAGCTCACCACTGGGAGGCGCGAACACCGGGGAGCTGTTTTTT. This codes for CASSPLGGANTGELFF.

CDR3 region: CASGREELFF. The CDR3 nucleotides read TGTGCCAGCGGTCGGGAGGAGCTGTTTTTT. The chain is built from TRBV19 and TRBJ2-2; TRBD2 is a possible D gene (5 bases). The germline V and J ends were trimmed by 9 bases and 10 bases, with 9 bases remaining between them. The germline V gene has CDR1 LNHDA and CDR2 SQIVND (reference sequence). CDR3 size: 10 residues.

The CDR3 bases are TGTGCCAGCAGTGAGTTTCCCCCCAGCTCTGGAAACACCATATATTTT. Translating it yields CASSEFPPSSGNTIYF. The V and J genes are TRBV2 and TRBJ1-3; D is uncertain. Germline V gene lookup returns CDR1 SNHLY and CDR2 FYNNEI. Trimming left V 3 bases short and J 0 bases short, with 12 bases between. This CDR3 spans 16 amino acids.

This rearrangement joins TRBV28 to TRBJ1-5; no clear D. Trimming left V 6 bases short and J 2 bases short, with 8 bases between. CDR1 and CDR2 from the germline V gene are MDHEN and SYDVKM. The CDR3 totals 13 residues. CDR3 nucleotide sequence: TGTGCCAGCAGGGGCGGGGGCAATCAGCCCCAGCATTTT. Amino acid sequence: CASRGGGNQPQHF.

The genes are TRBV7-9 and TRBJ1-5; 8 nucleotides match TRBD1. Trimming at V came to 5 bases and at J to 6 bases, leaving 9 bases not matched to a gene. Germline values: CDR1 SEHNR, CDR2 FQNEAQ (reference sequence). This CDR3 has 15 amino acids. The CDR3, as DNA: TGTGCCAGCAGCACCGGACAGGGTATATTTCAGCCCCAGCATTTT. It codes for CASSTGQGIFQPQHF.

V is TRBV5-6 and J is TRBJ2-7, with D perhaps TRBD1 (5 bases). Trimming removed 3 bases at V and 2 bases at J, with 12 bases between. CDR1 is SGHDT and CDR2 is YYEEEE in the germline V gene. This CDR3 comprises 14 residues. In nucleotides, the CDR3 is TGTGCCAGCAGCTACCTCCAGGGAACCTACGAGCAGTACTTC. Translation gives CASSYLQGTYEQYF.

The chain combines TRBV7-9 with TRBJ2-1, with D unresolved. Trimming shortened V by 3 bases and J by 0 bases, and 6 bases separated the two germline ends. Per germline, CDR1 SEHNR and CDR2 FQNEAQ (reference sequence). This CDR3 is built from 14 residues. The CDR3 sequence is CASSFPGSYNEQFF. DNA of the CDR3: TGTGCCAGCAGCTTCCCAGGCTCCTACAATGAGCAGTTCTTC.

The genes are TRBV5-1 and TRBJ2-1, with TRBD2 matching 13 bases. Trimming took 1 base from V and 12 from J; bases not matched to a gene: 7. The germline V gene encodes CDR1 SGHRS and CDR2 YFSETQ. The CDR3 is made up of 15 amino acids. This chain's CDR3 is CASSLSLAGGQWQFF. CDR3 sequence (DNA): TGCGCCAGCAGCTTGTCACTAGCGGGAGGGCAATGGCAGTTCTTC.

J is TRBJ2-7 and V is TRBV7-8; the D gene is possibly TRBD1 (6 bases). CDR1 and CDR2 (germline): SGHVS, FQNEAQ. This CDR3 contains 15 residues. Trimming cost V 4 bases and J 1 base, with 14 bases left between them. CDR3 residues: CASSSTRDISYEQYF. The CDR3 nucleotides read TGTGCCAGCAGCTCTACCCGGGACATTTCCTACGAGCAGTACTTC.

In this sample, this clone is medium-sized. V usage is TRBV6-4 and J usage is TRBJ2-3, with 8 bases identical to TRBD2. Trimming took 0 bases from V and 4 from J; bases not matched to a gene: 6. The germline V gene has CDR1 MRHNA and CDR2 SNTAGT. The CDR3 sequence is 16 residues long. The CDR3 region has the DNA TGTGCCAGCAGTGACTCGGGGACTAGTGGGGCAGATACGCAGTATTTT. Its translation: CASSDSGTSGADTQYF.

The rearrangement joins TRBV7-7 to TRBJ2-3; 9 bases align to TRBD1. CDR3 size: 13 residues. The germline CDR1 and CDR2 sequences are SSHAT and FNYEAQ (reference sequence). CDR3: CAIWDRVTDTQYF. The CDR3 DNA follows: TGTGCTATCTGGGACAGGGTGACAGATACGCAGTATTTT.

This clone was picked up one time. The chain has TRBV9 and TRBJ1-2; no clear D gene. Germline V gives CDR1 SGDLS, CDR2 YYNGEE. V lost 4 bases and J lost 13, with 8 bases in between. This CDR3 region has 9 residues. The DNA of the CDR3 is TGTGCCAGCAGCCCCTATTCCACCTTC. It codes for CASSPYSTF.

The chain employs TRBV7-9 and TRBJ2-7; 9 bases map to TRBD2. After removal of 7 bases from V and 5 bases from J, the junction contained 3 bases not matched to a gene. This CDR3 comprises 12 residues. Germline V gives CDR1 SEHNR, CDR2 FQNEAQ (reference sequence). CDR3 region: CASMAGGDEQYF. The CDR3 DNA is TGTGCCAGCATGGCGGGAGGGGACGAGCAGTACTTC.

This clone was seen a handful of times. This sequence joins TRBV19 and TRBJ2-2; tentatively, D is TRBD1 (6 bases). Germline lookup yields CDR1 LNHDA and CDR2 SQIVND (reference sequence). This CDR3 has 18 residues. The V end lost 2 bases, the J end lost 3 bases, and 19 bases lay between the germline ends. The DNA of the CDR3 is TGTGCCAGTAGTATACTCCTTCCGATGGCAGGGGACACCGGGGAGCTGTTTTTT. It encodes CASSILLPMAGDTGELFF.

This rearrangement joins TRBV19 to TRBJ2-2, with D tentatively TRBD1 (5 bases). V was shortened by 6 bases and J by 6 bases, with 17 bases between the two germline ends. The germline CDR1 and CDR2 sequences are LNHDA and SQIVND (reference sequence). This CDR3 comprises 15 residues. DNA for the CDR3: TGTGCCAGTAGCCTGATAGGGGTAACCGCCGGGGAGCTGTTTTTT. Residues: CASSLIGVTAGELFF.

This clone was seen a handful of times. The V call is TRBV27, the J call TRBJ2-7; a possible D gene is TRBD2 (6 bases). Germline lookup yields CDR1 MNHEY and CDR2 SMNVEV (reference sequence). CDR3 size: 16 residues. V dropped 4 bases and J dropped 6 bases, with 22 bases sitting between them. CDR3 protein: CASSSYRPGLPTEQYF. CDR3 nucleotides: TGTGCCAGCAGTTCATATCGCCCGGGACTGCCAACCGAGCAGTACTTC.

In this sample, this clone turned up a few times. The genes are TRBV25-1 and TRBJ2-1; a weak D match, TRBD1 (6 bases). With 6 bases removed from V and 6 bases from J, the gap between germline ends came to 12 bases. The germline V gene encodes CDR1 MGHDK and CDR2 SYGVNS. The CDR3 spans 13 residues. CDR3 coding DNA: TGTGCCAGCAGAGGTACAGGGTTCAATGAGCAGTTCTTC. Protein product: CASRGTGFNEQFF.

This chain links TRBV18 with TRBJ2-3, with 7 bases aligning to TRBD1. CDR1 KGHSH and CDR2 LQKENI come from the germline V gene. V shed 0 bases and J 6 bases; nucleotides not matched to a gene: 3. CDR3 length: 14 residues. CDR3 nucleotides: TGTGCCAGCTCACCACCGACAGGGACGGATACGCAGTATTTT. Protein sequence: CASSPPTGTDTQYF. Together with reference TRBV18 and TRBJ2-3, the CDR3 gives the full variable domain: NAGVMQNPRHLVRRRGQEARLRCSPMKGHSHVYWYRQLPEEGLKFMVYLQKENIIDESGMPKERFSAEFPKEGPSILRIQQVVRGDSAAYFCASSPPTGTDTQYFGPGTRLTVL.

This chain uses TRBV18 with TRBJ2-7, with 8 bases matching TRBD1. The CDR3 loop spans 12 amino acids. With V trimmed by 4 bases and J by 7 bases, 3 bases remained unmatched. Germline values: CDR1 KGHSH, CDR2 LQKENI. The CDR3 nucleotides read TGTGCCAGCTCACTAAACAGGGGGGAGCAGTACTTC. It is translated as CASSLNRGEQYF.

The CDR3 loop is CASSPGGAGETQYF. The CDR3 region has the DNA TGCGCCAGCAGTCCAGGGGGCGCGGGAGAGACCCAGTACTTC. The rearrangement links TRBV10-2 to TRBJ2-5; 8 nucleotides agree with TRBD1. Losses at the gene ends were 5 bases for V and 4 bases for J; bases not matched to a gene: 6. This CDR3 has 14 amino acids. In germline, CDR1 is WSHSY, CDR2 SAAADI.

This clone was counted between two and nine times. The chain joins TRBV2 to TRBJ2-7, with 11 bases aligning to TRBD2. V lost 4 bases, J lost 7 bases, and 6 bases stayed unmatched. The V gene's germline CDR1 is SNHLY and CDR2 FYNNEI. This CDR3 is 14 amino acids long. The CDR3: CASSGIAGGKEQYF. The DNA for the CDR3 is TGTGCCAGCAGTGGTATAGCGGGAGGGAAAGAGCAGTACTTC.

The genes are TRBV15 and TRBJ2-3, with 7 positions matching TRBD1. Germline V CDR1 and CDR2: LNHNV, YYDKDF (reference sequence). The V segment lost 5 bases and the J segment 2 bases; nucleotides outside the gene matches: 4. The CDR3 runs 14 residues. CDR3 coding DNA: TGTGCCACCAGCGGCAGGGGGTTCACAGATACGCAGTATTTT. It yields the protein CATSGRGFTDTQYF.

This chain joins TRBV7-8 and TRBJ2-7; TRBD1 aligns across 11 bases. Germline trimming cut 5 bases from V and 6 bases from J; bases unmatched to any gene: 12. The CDR3 is 16 residues long. Per the germline V gene, CDR1 is SGHVS and CDR2 is FQNEAQ. The CDR3 sequence: CASSLGPGQGEGEQYF. DNA of the CDR3: TGTGCCAGCAGCCTCGGACCGGGACAGGGGGAGGGCGAGCAGTACTTC.